Listed below are T cell receptor beta chains from one sample, sequenced in a study of blood T cell repertoires in COVID-19. TCRdb's copy holds only in-frame clones and misses some; the assay was immunoSEQ multiplex PCR. The sample comprises 200,000 to 300,000 clones, 75% to 90% of which are singletons, and over 1.2% rests with the top ten. Input material: peripheral blood. The receptors shown here come from a woman in her forties who had recovered from COVID-19. CDR3s include the opening cysteine and the closing phenylalanine or tryptophan. A D gene is named only where the DNA matches it firmly. Part of the rows lack a size; the others show once, few, many or a class for expanded clones.

TRBJ2-1 | - | TRBV18 | - | TGTGCCAGCTCACCACAGGCGAAGCGTGAGCAGTTCTTC | CASSPQAKREQFF
TRBJ2-3 | - | TRBV4-3 | - | TGCGCCAGCAGCCGCAAGCGTGGTACAGATACGCAGTATTTT | CASSRKRGTDTQYF
TRBJ1-6 | TRBD1 | TRBV19 | - | TGTGCCAGTAGTCCCGACAGGGATAGACCACCCCTCCACTTT | CASSPDRDRPPLHF
TRBJ2-5 | - | TRBV4-1 | - | TGCGCCAGCAGCCAAGTTAGCAGGGGCCGGGAGACCCAGTACTTC | CASSQVSRGRETQYF
TRBJ1-6 | TRBD1 | TRBV5-5 | - | TGTGCCAGCAGCTTGGCCGGGACAGTAGGGACGGTGACACCCCTCCACTTT | CASSLAGTVGTVTPLHF
TRBJ1-2 | TRBD1 | TRBV6-5 | - | TGTGCCAGCAGACAGGGGGCTGGGGGCTACACCTTC | CASRQGAGGYTF
TRBJ2-7 | TRBD1 | TRBV6-1 | - | TGTGCCAGCAGTGAAGGGAGAGGGGGCTCGGTCTACGAGCAGTACTTC | CASSEGRGGSVYEQYF
TRBJ2-3 | - | TRBV19 | - | TGTGCCAGTAGTATTGGGGCTGGCGCAGATACGCAGTATTTT | CASSIGAGADTQYF
TRBJ1-5 | TRBD1 | TRBV6-5 | few | TGTGCCAGCAGTTACGGAACAGGGGGCAATCAGCCCCAGCATTTT | CASSYGTGGNQPQHF
TRBJ1-1 | - | TRBV11-3 | - | TGTGCCAGCAGCTTAGGGGCGGGGGGCGCTGAAGCTTTCTTT | CASSLGAGGAEAFF
TRBJ2-6 | - | TRBV19 | - | TGTGCCAGTAGTCAAGGGGTGGGGGCCAACGTCCTGACTTTC | CASSQGVGANVLTF
TRBJ1-2 | - | TRBV4-3 | - | TGCGCCAGCAGCCAAGAGAGGCGGATACACTATGGCTACACCTTC | CASSQERRIHYGYTF
TRBJ2-3 | - | TRBV11-3 | - | TGTGCCAGCAGCTTTTACCCTGACGGGGGGCCAAACACAGATACGCAGTATTTT | CASSFYPDGGPNTDTQYF
TRBJ1-4 | TRBD1 | TRBV2 | - | TGTGCCAGCAGGTCAAACAGGGGGCCTAATGAAAAACTGTTTTTT | CASRSNRGPNEKLFF
TRBJ1-6 | - | TRBV7-8 | few | TGTGCCAGCAGCCCGGAGCGCGGCCCTCGGGCCCTCCACTTT | CASSPERGPRALHF
TRBJ2-1 | - | TRBV21-1 | - | TGTGCCCTCCTTGAGCAGTTCTTC | CALLEQFF
TRBJ1-1 | - | TRBV7-9 | - | TGTGCCAGCAGCTTTGGAGGGAGGACTGAAGCTTTCTTT | CASSFGGRTEAFF
TRBJ1-1 | - | TRBV2 | - | TGTGCCAGCAGAGAGCCGGGGAAAATGACTGAAGCTTTCTTT | CASREPGKMTEAFF
TRBJ2-2 | - | TRBV19 | - | TGTGCCAGTAGTTTCCAGGCCGGGGAGCTGTTTTTT | CASSFQAGELFF
TRBJ1-5 | - | TRBV6-2/TRBV6-3 | - | TGTGCCAGCAGTTACCCGGGACTCAATCAGCCCCAGCATTTT | CASSYPGLNQPQHF
TRBJ2-5 | - | TRBV5-1 | - | TGCGCCAGCAGCTTGGTGGCTGAGACCCAGTACTTC | CASSLVAETQYF
TRBJ1-4 | TRBD1 | TRBV18 | - | TGTGCCAGCTCACCACGGGACAGGGGGGCTGAAAAACTGTTTTTT | CASSPRDRGAEKLFF
TRBJ2-6 | - | TRBV3-1/TRBV3-2 | - | TGTGCCAGCAGCCAATTCCCCCCGTTGGGGACTGCTGGGGCCAACGTCCTGACTTTC | CASSQFPPLGTAGANVLTF
TRBJ2-7 | - | TRBV5-1 | - | TGCGCCAGCAGCCCCCCCGGGGTCCTTTACGAGCAGTACTTC | CASSPPGVLYEQYF
TRBJ2-3 | - | TRBV5-1 | - | TGCGCCAGCAGCTTTCCGGGCACAGATACGCAGTATTTT | CASSFPGTDTQYF
TRBJ1-2 | - | TRBV7-8 | - | TGTGCCAGCAGCTTAGGTTTTGGCGTCCCTCCAGGGGAAAACTATGGCTACACCTTC | CASSLGFGVPPGENYGYTF
TRBJ1-2 | - | TRBV6-1 | once | TGTGCCAGCAGTGATCCCGCAGGGGAGTCGTATGGCTACACCTTC | CASSDPAGESYGYTF
TRBJ2-3 | TRBD2 | TRBV7-2 | - | TGTGCCAGCAGCTTACAAGCTAGCGGGGCCGGGGATACGCAGTATTTT | CASSLQASGAGDTQYF
TRBJ2-1 | - | TRBV12-3/TRBV12-4 | - | TGTGCCACGAAGGGGATTCACAATGAGCAGTTCTTC | CATKGIHNEQFF
TRBJ1-5 | TRBD1 | TRBV30 | - | TGTGCCTGGAGTGCCCGACAGGGGGCTGGCAATCAGCCCCAGCATTTT | CAWSARQGAGNQPQHF
TRBJ2-7 | TRBD1 | TRBV10-3 | - | TGTGCCATCAGCCAAGGACAGGGGGCCTCCGAGCAGTACTTC | CAISQGQGASEQYF
TRBJ2-7 | TRBD2 | TRBV13 | - | TGTGCCAGCCGGACTAGCGGGGGTCCCTACGAGCAGTACTTC | CASRTSGGPYEQYF
TRBJ2-7 | TRBD2 | TRBV27 | - | TGTGCCAGCAGTCCGCGACTACAGCGGGGGTTCGAGCAGTACTTC | CASSPRLQRGFEQYF
TRBJ2-3 | - | TRBV15 | - | TGTGCCACCAGCAGACAGGGAAGCGCAGATACGCAGTATTTT | CATSRQGSADTQYF
TRBJ1-5 | - | TRBV30 | - | TGTGCCTGGAGTTTTGGACAGAGCAATCAGCCCCAGCATTTT | CAWSFGQSNQPQHF
TRBJ2-1 | TRBD2 | TRBV14 | few | TGTGCCAGCAGCCCGGGACTAGCGAGTGGCGAGCAGTTCTTC | CASSPGLASGEQFF